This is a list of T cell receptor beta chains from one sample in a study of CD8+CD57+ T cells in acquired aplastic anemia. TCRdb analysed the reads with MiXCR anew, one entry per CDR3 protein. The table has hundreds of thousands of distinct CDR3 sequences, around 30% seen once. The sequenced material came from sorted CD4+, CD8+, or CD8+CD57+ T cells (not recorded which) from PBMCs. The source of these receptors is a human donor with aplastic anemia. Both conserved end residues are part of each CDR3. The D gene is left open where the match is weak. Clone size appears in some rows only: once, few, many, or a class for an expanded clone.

CDR3aa: CASSGSAISGGRAYEQYF
CDR3nt: TGTGCCAGCAGCGGCAGCGCAATTAGCGGGGGGAGAGCCTACGAGCAGTACTTC
v_gene: TRBV7-8
d_gene: TRBD2
abundance: many
j_gene: TRBJ2-7

CDR3aa: CASSQDFITGDSYEQYF
CDR3nt: TGCGCCAGCAGCCAAGACTTCATCACCGGGGACTCCTACGAGCAGTACTTC
v_gene: TRBV5-1
d_gene: -
abundance: -
j_gene: TRBJ2-7

CDR3aa: CSVGHYQETQYF
CDR3nt: TGCAGCGTTGGACACTACCAAGAGACCCAGTACTTC
v_gene: TRBV29-1
d_gene: -
abundance: many
j_gene: TRBJ2-5

CDR3aa: CASRPGTKNTEAFF
CDR3nt: TGTGCCAGCAGGCCCGGGACAAAGAACACTGAAGCTTTCTTT
v_gene: TRBV10-3
d_gene: -
abundance: -
j_gene: TRBJ1-1

CDR3aa: CAISESLGADQHF
CDR3nt: TGTGCCATCAGTGAGTCGTTGGGGGCGGACCAGCATTTT
v_gene: TRBV10-3
d_gene: -
abundance: -
j_gene: TRBJ1-5

CDR3aa: CSANYGSSYEQYF
CDR3nt: TGCAGTGCGAATTACGGGTCTTCCTACGAGCAGTACTTC
v_gene: TRBV20-1
d_gene: -
abundance: many
j_gene: TRBJ2-7

CDR3aa: CASSFRGGGGYTF
CDR3nt: TGTGCCAGCAGTTTTAGGGGGGGGGGTGGCTACACCTTC
v_gene: TRBV27
d_gene: -
abundance: once
j_gene: TRBJ1-2

CDR3aa: CASSYIVATTAFF
CDR3nt: TGTGCCAGCAGTTACATAGTCGCGACAACAGCTTTCTTT
v_gene: TRBV6-2/TRBV6-3
d_gene: -
abundance: -
j_gene: TRBJ1-1

CDR3aa: CASSFLRQGINEQFF
CDR3nt: TGTGCCAGCAGCTTCCTTAGACAGGGGATCAATGAGCAGTTCTTC
v_gene: TRBV6-1
d_gene: TRBD1
abundance: -
j_gene: TRBJ2-1

CDR3aa: CASSVDPKLGSPLHF
CDR3nt: TGTGCCAGCAGCGTAGACCCCAAACTTGGGTCACCCCTCCACTTT
v_gene: TRBV9
d_gene: -
abundance: many
j_gene: TRBJ1-6

CDR3aa: CASSQRTQGRAFF
CDR3nt: TGCGCCAGCAGCCAGAGGACTCAAGGGAGGGCTTTCTTT
v_gene: TRBV4-3
d_gene: -
abundance: few
j_gene: TRBJ1-1

CDR3aa: CASSERDRVDEQYF
CDR3nt: TGCGCCAGCAGTGAAAGGGACAGGGTAGACGAGCAGTACTTC
v_gene: TRBV10-2
d_gene: TRBD1
abundance: once
j_gene: TRBJ2-7

CDR3aa: CASVRLGSEQYF
CDR3nt: TGTGCCAGCGTAAGACTAGGAAGCGAGCAGTACTTC
v_gene: TRBV6-1
d_gene: -
abundance: -
j_gene: TRBJ2-7

CDR3aa: CAWSGQGGPASPLHF
CDR3nt: TGTGCCTGGAGCGGACAGGGAGGGCCGGCTTCACCCCTCCACTTT
v_gene: TRBV30
d_gene: TRBD1
abundance: few
j_gene: TRBJ1-6

CDR3aa: CASSLGTGDTQYF
CDR3nt: TGCGCCAGCAGCTTGGGGACAGGAGATACGCAGTATTTT
v_gene: TRBV5-1
d_gene: TRBD1
abundance: -
j_gene: TRBJ2-3

CDR3aa: CASRILGTGELFF
CDR3nt: TGTGCCAGCAGGATTTTAGGAACCGGGGAGCTGTTTTTT
v_gene: TRBV7-9
d_gene: -
abundance: many
j_gene: TRBJ2-2

CDR3aa: CAWGAVFGYTF
CDR3nt: TGTGCCTGGGGAGCGGTTTTTGGCTACACCTTC
v_gene: TRBV30
d_gene: -
abundance: few
j_gene: TRBJ1-2